The clone carrying this T cell receptor (beta chain) occurred many times. The antigen is unknown. The source of the sample is a study of T cells in Graves' hyperthyroidism and ophthalmopathy. Broader study findings: Most thyroid clonotypes expanded above 0.001 appeared in blood too. Prediction of ophthalmopathy progression came a median around 6.5 months pre-onset.

RNA transcripts served as the template for amplifying TCR beta CDR3 regions. Carried out on the TCR CDR3, a first-round RT-PCR used the HTBI primer set. TCRdb re-derived calls from the multiplex PCR reads in MiXCR, one entry per CDR3 protein. The table records about 500,000 distinct CDR3 sequences, approximately 16% of them present only once. CDR3 length: 12 residues. Germline assignment: CDR1 DFQATT and CDR2 SNEGSKA (reference sequence). V dropped 6 bases and J dropped 3 bases, with 11 bases sitting between them. The gene calls are TRBV20-1 and TRBJ2-5; tentative D call: TRBD1 (5 bases). This receptor was identified in a woman aged 18 to 35 with Graves' hyperthyroidism. The sample consisted of blood. The CDR3 loop is CSASDSEETQYF. The CDR3 DNA follows: TGCAGTGCCAGTGACAGCGAAGAGACCCAGTACTTC.